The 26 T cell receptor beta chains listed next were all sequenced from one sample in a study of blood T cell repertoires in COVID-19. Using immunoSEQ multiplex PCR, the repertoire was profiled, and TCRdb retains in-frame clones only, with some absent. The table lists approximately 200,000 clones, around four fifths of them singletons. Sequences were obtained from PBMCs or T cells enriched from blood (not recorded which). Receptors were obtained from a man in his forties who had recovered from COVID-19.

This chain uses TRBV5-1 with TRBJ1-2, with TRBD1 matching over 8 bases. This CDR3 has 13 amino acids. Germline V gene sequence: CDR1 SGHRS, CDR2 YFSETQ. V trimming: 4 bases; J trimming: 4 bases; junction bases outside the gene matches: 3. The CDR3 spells CASSPDRGYGYTF. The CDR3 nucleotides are TGCGCCAGCAGCCCCGACAGGGGCTATGGCTACACCTTC. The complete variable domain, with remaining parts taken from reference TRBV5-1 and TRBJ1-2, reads KAGVTQTPRYLIKTRGQQVTLSCSPISGHRSVSWYQQTPGQGLQFLFEYFSETQRNKGNFPGRFSGRQFSNSRSEMNVSTLELGDSALYLCASSPDRGYGYTFGSGTRLTVV.

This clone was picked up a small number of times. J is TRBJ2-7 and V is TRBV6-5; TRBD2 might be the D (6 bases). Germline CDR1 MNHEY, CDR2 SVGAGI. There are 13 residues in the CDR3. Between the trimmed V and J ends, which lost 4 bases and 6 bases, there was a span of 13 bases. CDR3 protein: CASSWGGVAEQYF. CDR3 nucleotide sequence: TGTGCCAGCAGTTGGGGCGGGGTAGCCGAGCAGTACTTC.

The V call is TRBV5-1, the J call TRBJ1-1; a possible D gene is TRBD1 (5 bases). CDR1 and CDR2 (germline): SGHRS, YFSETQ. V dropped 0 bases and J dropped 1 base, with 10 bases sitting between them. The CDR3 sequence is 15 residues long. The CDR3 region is CASSLEGEWNTEAFF. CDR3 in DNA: TGCGCCAGCAGCTTGGAAGGGGAATGGAACACTGAAGCTTTCTTT.

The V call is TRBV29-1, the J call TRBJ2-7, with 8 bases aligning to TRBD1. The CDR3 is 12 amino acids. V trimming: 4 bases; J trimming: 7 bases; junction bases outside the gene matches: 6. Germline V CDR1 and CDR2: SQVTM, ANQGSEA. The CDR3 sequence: CSVAQGAQEQYF. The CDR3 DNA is TGCAGCGTTGCCCAGGGGGCTCAAGAGCAGTACTTC.

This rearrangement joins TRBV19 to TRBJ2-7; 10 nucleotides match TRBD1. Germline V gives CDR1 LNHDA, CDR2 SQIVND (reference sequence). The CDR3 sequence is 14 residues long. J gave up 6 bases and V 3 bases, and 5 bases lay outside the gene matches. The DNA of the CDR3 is TGTGCCAGTAGTATGCCGGGACAGGGGCGCGAGCAGTACTTC. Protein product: CASSMPGQGREQYF.

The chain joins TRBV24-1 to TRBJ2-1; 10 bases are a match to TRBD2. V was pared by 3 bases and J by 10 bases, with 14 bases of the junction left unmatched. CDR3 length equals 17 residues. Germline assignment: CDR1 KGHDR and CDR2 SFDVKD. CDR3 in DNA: TGTGCCACCAGTGATACGATGGAGCGGGGGGGCCTAGGGGAGCAGTTCTTC. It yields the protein CATSDTMERGGLGEQFF.

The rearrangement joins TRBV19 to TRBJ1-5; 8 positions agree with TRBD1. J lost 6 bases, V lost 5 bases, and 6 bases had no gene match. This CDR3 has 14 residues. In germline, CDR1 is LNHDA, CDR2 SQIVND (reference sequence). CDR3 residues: CASSFGQGGQPQHF. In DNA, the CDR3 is TGTGCCAGTAGTTTTGGACAGGGTGGTCAGCCCCAGCATTTT.

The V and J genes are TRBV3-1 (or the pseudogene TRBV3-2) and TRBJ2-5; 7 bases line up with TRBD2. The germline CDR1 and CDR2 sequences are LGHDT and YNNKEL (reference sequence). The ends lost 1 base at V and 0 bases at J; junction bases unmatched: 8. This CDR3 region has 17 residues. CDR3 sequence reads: CASSQGSWEGYQETQYF. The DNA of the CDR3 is TGTGCCAGCAGCCAAGGTTCGTGGGAGGGCTACCAAGAGACCCAGTACTTC.

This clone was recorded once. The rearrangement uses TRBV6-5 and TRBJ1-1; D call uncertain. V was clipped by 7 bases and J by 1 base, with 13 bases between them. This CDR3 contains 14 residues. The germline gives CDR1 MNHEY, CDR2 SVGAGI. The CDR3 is CASTMRGGNTEAFF. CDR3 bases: TGTGCCAGCACCATGCGAGGTGGGAACACTGAAGCTTTCTTT.

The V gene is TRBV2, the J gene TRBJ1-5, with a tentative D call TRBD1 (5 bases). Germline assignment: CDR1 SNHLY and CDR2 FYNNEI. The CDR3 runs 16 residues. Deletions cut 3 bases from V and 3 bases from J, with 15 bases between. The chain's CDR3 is CASSERTGTLNQPQHF. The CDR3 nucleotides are TGTGCCAGCAGTGAGAGAACAGGAACCCTCAATCAGCCCCAGCATTTT.

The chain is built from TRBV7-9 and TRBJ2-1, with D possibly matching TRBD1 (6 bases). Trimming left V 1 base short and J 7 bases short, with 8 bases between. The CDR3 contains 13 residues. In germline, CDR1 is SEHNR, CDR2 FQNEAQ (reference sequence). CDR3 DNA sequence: TGTGCCAGCAGCTTAGTAACAGGGAATGAGCAGTTCTTC. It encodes CASSLVTGNEQFF.

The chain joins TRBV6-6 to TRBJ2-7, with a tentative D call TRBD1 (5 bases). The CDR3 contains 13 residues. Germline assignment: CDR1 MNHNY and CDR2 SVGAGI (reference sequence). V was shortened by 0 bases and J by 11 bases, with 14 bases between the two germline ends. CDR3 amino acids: CASSYSGLADEYF. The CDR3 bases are TGTGCCAGCAGTTACTCGGGGCTTGCGGACGAGTACTTC.

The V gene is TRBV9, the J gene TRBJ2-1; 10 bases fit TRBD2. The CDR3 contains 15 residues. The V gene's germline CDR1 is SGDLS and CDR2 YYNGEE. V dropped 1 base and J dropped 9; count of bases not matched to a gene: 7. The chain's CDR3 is CASSVTSGGAPEQFF. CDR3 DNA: TGTGCCAGCAGCGTAACCAGCGGGGGGGCTCCTGAGCAGTTCTTC. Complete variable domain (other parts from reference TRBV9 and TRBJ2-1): DSGVTQTPKHLITATGQRVTLRCSPRSGDLSVYWYQQSLDQGLQFLIQYYNGEERAKGNILERFSAQQFPDLHSELNLSSLELGDSALYFCASSVTSGGAPEQFFGPGTRLTVL.

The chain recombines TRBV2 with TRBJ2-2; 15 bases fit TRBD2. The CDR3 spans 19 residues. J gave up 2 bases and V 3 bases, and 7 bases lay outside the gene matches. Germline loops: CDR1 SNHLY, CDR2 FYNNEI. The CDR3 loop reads CASSEGLAGGITNTGELFF. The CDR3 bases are TGTGCCAGCAGTGAGGGACTAGCGGGAGGCATCACTAACACCGGGGAGCTGTTTTTT.

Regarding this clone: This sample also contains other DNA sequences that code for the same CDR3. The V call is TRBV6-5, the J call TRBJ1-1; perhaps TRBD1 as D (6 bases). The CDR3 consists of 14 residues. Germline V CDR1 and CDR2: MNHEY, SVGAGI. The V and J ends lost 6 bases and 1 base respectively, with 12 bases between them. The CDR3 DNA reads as TGTGCCAGCAGGCTACCGGGACAGAACACTGAAGCTTTCTTT. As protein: CASRLPGQNTEAFF.

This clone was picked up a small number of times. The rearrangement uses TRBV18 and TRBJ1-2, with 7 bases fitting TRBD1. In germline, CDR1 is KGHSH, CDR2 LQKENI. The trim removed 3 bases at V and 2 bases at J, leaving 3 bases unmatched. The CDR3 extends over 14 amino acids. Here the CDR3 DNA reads TGTGCCAGCTCACCCCAGGGACAGAACTATGGCTACACCTTC. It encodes CASSPQGQNYGYTF.

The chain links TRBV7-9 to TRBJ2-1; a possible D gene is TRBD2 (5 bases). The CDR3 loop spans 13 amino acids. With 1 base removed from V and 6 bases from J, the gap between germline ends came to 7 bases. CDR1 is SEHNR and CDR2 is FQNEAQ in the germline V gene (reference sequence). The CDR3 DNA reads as TGTGCCAGCAGCTTAGGACTACTCAATGAGCAGTTCTTC. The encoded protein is CASSLGLLNEQFF.

The CDR3 sequence is CASSPGRWDEKLFF. DNA of the CDR3: TGTGCCAGCAGCCCGGGGAGATGGGATGAAAAACTGTTTTTT. V and J are TRBV7-9 and TRBJ1-4; D unresolved. CDR1 and CDR2 from the germline V gene are SEHNR and FQNEAQ (reference sequence). This CDR3 comprises 14 residues. V was clipped by 5 bases and J by 6 bases, with 13 bases between them. Drawing the rest from reference TRBV7-9 and TRBJ1-4, the complete variable domain is DTGVSQNPRHKITKRGQNVTFRCDPISEHNRLYWYRQTLGQGPEFLTYFQNEAQLEKSRLLSDRFSAERPKGSFSTLEIQRTEQGDSAMYLCASSPGRWDEKLFFGSGTQLSVL.

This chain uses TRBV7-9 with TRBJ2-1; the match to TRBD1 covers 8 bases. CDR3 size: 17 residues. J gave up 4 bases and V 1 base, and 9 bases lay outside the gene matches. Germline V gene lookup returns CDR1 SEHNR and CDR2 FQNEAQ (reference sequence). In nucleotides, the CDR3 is TGTGCCAGCAGCTTAGGCGGGTACAGGGGGAGGTACAATGAGCAGTTCTTC. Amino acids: CASSLGGYRGRYNEQFF.

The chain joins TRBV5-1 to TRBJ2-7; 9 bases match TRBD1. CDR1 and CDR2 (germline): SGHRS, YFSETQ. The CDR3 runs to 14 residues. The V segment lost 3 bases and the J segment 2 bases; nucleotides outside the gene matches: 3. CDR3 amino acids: CASSWTGDTYEQYF. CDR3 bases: TGCGCCAGCAGCTGGACAGGGGACACCTACGAGCAGTACTTC.

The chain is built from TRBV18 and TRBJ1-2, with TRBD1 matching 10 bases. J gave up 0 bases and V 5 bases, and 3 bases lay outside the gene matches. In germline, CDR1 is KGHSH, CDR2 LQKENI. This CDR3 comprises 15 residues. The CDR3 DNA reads TGTGCCAGCTCATCAGGACAGGGGGCTAACTATGGCTACACCTTC. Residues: CASSSGQGANYGYTF. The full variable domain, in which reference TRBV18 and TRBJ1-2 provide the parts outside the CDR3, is NAGVMQNPRHLVRRRGQEARLRCSPMKGHSHVYWYRQLPEEGLKFMVYLQKENIIDESGMPKERFSAEFPKEGPSILRIQQVVRGDSAAYFCASSSGQGANYGYTFGSGTRLTVV.

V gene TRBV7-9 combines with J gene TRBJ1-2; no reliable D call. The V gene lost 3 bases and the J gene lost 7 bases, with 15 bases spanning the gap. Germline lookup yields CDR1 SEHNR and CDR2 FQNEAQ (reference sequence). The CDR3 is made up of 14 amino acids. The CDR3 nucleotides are TGTGCCAGCAGCTTTGGGGAGGGCCTAGGTGGCTACACCTTC. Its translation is CASSFGEGLGGYTF.

This CDR3 is CASSITGVGELFF. The DNA for the CDR3 is TGTGCCAGTAGTATAACGGGTGTCGGGGAGCTGTTTTTT. The chain links TRBV19 to TRBJ2-2; no definite D call. The CDR3 runs 13 residues. Trimming removed 2 bases at V and 7 bases at J, with 8 bases between. The germline V gene encodes CDR1 LNHDA and CDR2 SQIVND (reference sequence).

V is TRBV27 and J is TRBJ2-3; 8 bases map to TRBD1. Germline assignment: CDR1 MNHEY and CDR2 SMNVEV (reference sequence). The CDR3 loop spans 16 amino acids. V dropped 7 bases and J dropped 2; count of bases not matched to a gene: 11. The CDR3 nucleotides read TGTGCCAGCACCCCTTATCAGGGGGCCGACACAGATACGCAGTATTTT. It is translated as CASTPYQGADTDTQYF.

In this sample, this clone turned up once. The CDR3 spells CSASLAREQYF. The CDR3 coding sequence is TGCAGTGCTAGTCTAGCCAGAGAGCAGTACTTC. V usage is TRBV20-1 and J usage is TRBJ2-7; tentatively, D is TRBD2 (5 bases). CDR1 and CDR2 from the germline V gene are DFQATT and SNEGSKA (reference sequence). The CDR3 is 11 amino acids. Trimming pared 3 bases from V and 7 bases from J, leaving 10 bases between.

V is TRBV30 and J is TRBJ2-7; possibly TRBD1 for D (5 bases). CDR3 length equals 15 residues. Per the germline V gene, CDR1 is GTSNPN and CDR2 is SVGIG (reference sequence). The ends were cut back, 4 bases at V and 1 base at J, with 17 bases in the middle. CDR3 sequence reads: CAWTEAHGASYEQYF. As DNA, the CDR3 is TGTGCCTGGACTGAAGCCCATGGGGCATCCTACGAGCAGTACTTC.